The rows below give T cell receptor beta chains drawn from one sample of a study of monozygotic twins with inflammatory bowel disease. TCRdb reprocessed the 5' RACE reads and keeps a single row for each CDR3 protein, giving no DNA. The sample data list hundreds of thousands of distinct CDR3 sequences. The sequencing sample was made of blood. The receptors come from a human donor with ulcerative colitis or Crohn's disease, or a healthy co-twin of an affected twin (not recorded which). Both conserved end residues are part of each CDR3.

V	length	J	CDR3
TRBV7-9	15	TRBJ2-7	CASSLDPVGYYEQYF
TRBV6-2/TRBV6-3	14	TRBJ2-7	CASRYDRGIYEQYF
TRBV7-2	14	TRBJ2-7	CASSLRQGRSVQYF
TRBV7-2	15	TRBJ2-1	CASSLVAGETNEQFF
TRBV5-4	11	TRBJ2-1	CASSIANEQFF
TRBV6-1	14	TRBJ2-3	CASRSSGKTDTQYF
TRBV25-1	14	TRBJ1-2	CASSDNRVSYGYTF
TRBV7-2	17	TRBJ2-5	CASTRKGVVSGAETQYF
TRBV11-2	15	TRBJ2-7	CASSLLGGASYEQYF
TRBV3-1	12	TRBJ2-7	CASSQGEYEQYF
TRBV7-9	12	TRBJ2-7	CASRLDRYEQYF
TRBV6-5	15	TRBJ2-3	CASGVQGVGADTQYF
TRBV6-5	15	TRBJ2-1	CASSYLGQGYNEQFF
TRBV5-1	16	TRBJ2-2	CASSLTGRQTTGELFF
TRBV18	16	TRBJ2-6	CASSQLEGSGANVLTF
TRBV7-2	16	TRBJ2-7	CASSWVQGASSYEQYF
TRBV19	12	TRBJ1-3	CASSIRGNTIYF
TRBV7-9	15	TRBJ2-3	CASSPQRWDTDTQYF
TRBV9	15	TRBJ2-5	CASSVGVVERETQYF
TRBV7-2	14	TRBJ2-1	CASSPHRAYNEQFF
TRBV7-2	15	TRBJ1-2	CASSLVGGGPMGYTF
TRBV28	11	TRBJ2-5	CASRKGETQYF
TRBV27	20	TRBJ2-6	CASSLLSSWATYSGANVLTF
TRBV7-9	14	TRBJ2-2	CASSFRGRSGELFF
TRBV9	15	TRBJ2-5	CASSSQQGRWETQYF
TRBV12-3/TRBV12-4	15	TRBJ2-1	CASSLAGGGGDEQFF
TRBV7-9	16	TRBJ1-5	CASTQFVGHGTQPQHF
TRBV12-3/TRBV12-4	15	TRBJ2-2	CASSLIQGRAGELFF
TRBV7-9	13	TRBJ1-2	CASSSDRFRGYTF
TRBV6-5	18	TRBJ2-7	CASSYSTGIAQSQAEQYF
TRBV18	13	TRBJ1-1	CASDRGTNTEAFF
TRBV28	14	TRBJ1-2	CASSSPTELWGYTF
TRBV25-1	15	TRBJ2-1	CASSPGLSSYNEQFF
TRBV20-1	14	TRBJ2-6	CSAREVSGANVLTF
TRBV5-6	17	TRBJ1-1	CASSFRRGQRRRTEAFF
TRBV5-1	16	TRBJ2-6	CASSLSGSSGANVLTF
TRBV27	14	TRBJ2-1	CASSLAGPNNEQFF
TRBV18	14	TRBJ2-3	CASSPAGLADTQYF
TRBV27	13	TRBJ2-1	CASSTWKYNEQFF
TRBV10-2	14	TRBJ2-5	CASTTDISIETQYF
TRBV15	15	TRBJ2-6	CATSRDKTGANVLTF
TRBV7-2	12	TRBJ2-1	CASSLRMRLVVF
TRBV7-2	17	TRBJ2-7	CASSRTGTRRATYEQYF
TRBV5-1	13	TRBJ1-4	CASRIRLGEKLFF
TRBV11-1	13	TRBJ2-1	CASSLAGRGPQFF
TRBV20-1	15	TRBJ1-5	CSAREGYVRNQPQHF
TRBV20-1	13	TRBJ2-7	CSAPVTDPYEQYF
TRBV5-1	17	TRBJ1-3	CASSLDHRGSSGNTIYF
TRBV4-3	15	TRBJ2-3	CASSQEAGETDTQYF
TRBV10-1	14	TRBJ2-1	CASSDFGAYNEQFF
TRBV10-3	15	TRBJ2-1	CAISFSGDRYNEQFF
TRBV5-1	18	TRBJ1-3	CASSLASRARDSGNTIYF
TRBV6-1	14	TRBJ2-5	CASSPTTTQETQYF